The 29 T cell receptor beta chains below all came from one sample that was sequenced in a study of metastatic and nonmetastatic thyroid tumors. TCRdb re-processed the PCR reads through MiXCR. The table shows more than 90,000 clones, with approximately 12% occurring only once. Every patient was untreated before thyroid surgery. The sequenced sample was blood. These receptor sequences come from a female donor with papillary thyroid cancer or a benign thyroid nodule (not recorded which). Some clones in this sample may be carry-over from other donors' samples.

This clone was counted at least ten times. CDR3 nucleotides: TGCAGCGTATTCGCAGTCCAGGAGCAGTACTTC. It encodes CSVFAVQEQYF. This rearrangement joins TRBV29-1 to TRBJ2-7; D remains unclear. This CDR3 has 11 residues. Germline assignment: CDR1 SQVTM and CDR2 ANQGSEA. Between the trimmed V and J ends, which lost 6 bases and 7 bases, there was a span of 13 bases.

This clone was detected ten times or more. This chain links TRBV6-1 with TRBJ2-3, with a weak D call TRBD1 (5 bases). The CDR3 sequence is 13 residues long. The V end was cut by 8 bases, the J end by 5 bases, with 14 bases between. Germline V CDR1 and CDR2: MNHNS, SASEGT. This chain's CDR3 is CASGAAGRDTQYF. The CDR3 DNA reads TGTGCCAGCGGGGCGGCTGGACGAGATACGCAGTATTTT.

This clone was recorded many times. The V and J genes are TRBV2 and TRBJ2-1, with D possibly being TRBD2 (7 bases). Trimming pared 6 bases from V and 7 bases from J, leaving 19 bases between. Germline values: CDR1 SNHLY, CDR2 FYNNEI. This CDR3 has 15 amino acids. This chain's CDR3 is CASSVGGQGWNEQFF. The CDR3 nucleotides are TGTGCCAGCAGCGTCGGGGGGCAGGGATGGAATGAGCAGTTCTTC.

The gene calls are TRBV2 and TRBJ1-2, with D tentatively TRBD1 (5 bases). Deletions cut 2 bases from V and 8 bases from J, with 15 bases between. Germline V gives CDR1 SNHLY, CDR2 FYNNEI. CDR3 size: 14 residues. CDR3 sequence: CASSESNGGKGYTF. The CDR3 DNA reads TGTGCCAGCAGTGAAAGTAACGGGGGAAAGGGCTACACCTTC.

Ten or more counts support this clone. The chain uses TRBV9 and TRBJ2-1; 9 bases match TRBD2. The trim removed 1 base at V and 0 bases at J, leaving 2 bases unmatched. Germline V CDR1 and CDR2: SGDLS, YYNGEE. The CDR3 totals 16 residues. CDR3 nucleotide sequence: TGTGCCAGCAGCGTATTTAGCGGGAGCTCCTACAATGAGCAGTTCTTC. This gives the protein CASSVFSGSSYNEQFF.

Notes on this clone: Given a much more abundant clone one base away, this may be a read error. V and J are TRBV6-2 or TRBV6-3 and TRBJ2-6; 7 bases line up with TRBD2. The CDR3 is 17 amino acids. CDR1 is MNHEY and CDR2 is SVGEGT in the germline V gene. The DNA for the CDR3 is TGTGCCATCAGTTACCCTTGGACTAGCTCTGGGGCCAACGTCCTGACTTTC. Encoded protein: CAISYPWTSSGANVLTF.

This clone was observed a few times. It may be a read error: a sequence one base away is much more abundant. The rearrangement uses TRBV27 and TRBJ2-6; no clear D. The CDR3 loop spans 13 amino acids. Germline lookup yields CDR1 MNHEY and CDR2 SMNVEV (reference sequence). CDR3 region: CASRQPGSNVLTF. The DNA for the CDR3 is TGTGCCAGCAGACAACCTGGGTCCAACGTCCTGACTTTC.

This clone occurred many times. V gene TRBV27 combines with J gene TRBJ1-2, with 7 positions matching TRBD1. Germline V CDR1 and CDR2: MNHEY, SMNVEV (reference sequence). Trimming at V came to 9 bases and at J to 8 bases, leaving 6 bases not matched to a gene. The CDR3 loop spans 11 amino acids. The CDR3 protein is CARTGRDGYTF. The CDR3 DNA is TGTGCCAGGACAGGGAGGGACGGCTACACCTTC.

This clone came up many times. The rearrangement uses TRBV11-2 and TRBJ1-1, with 9 nucleotides matching TRBD1. CDR3 size: 14 residues. The V segment lost 5 bases and the J segment 2 bases; nucleotides outside the gene matches: 3. CDR1 and CDR2 (germline): SGHAT, FQNNGV. Here the CDR3 reads CASSKTGGNTEAFF. CDR3 DNA sequence: TGTGCCAGCAGCAAGACAGGGGGTAACACTGAAGCTTTCTTT.

Many counts were recorded for this clone. V usage is TRBV7-2 and J usage is TRBJ2-3, with a tentative D call TRBD1 (5 bases). The CDR3 contains 14 residues. Trimming took 7 bases from V and 5 from J, leaving 16 bases between them. CDR1 and CDR2 from the germline V gene are SGHTA and FQGNSA. The DNA for the CDR3 is TGTGCCAGCACCAGGGAACGAGGCCGAGATACGCAGTATTTT. Amino acids: CASTRERGRDTQYF.

This clone was picked up many times. CDR3 amino acids: CSTNMRQGPASTEAFF. The CDR3 bases are TGCAGTACGAATATGCGACAGGGGCCGGCGAGCACTGAAGCTTTCTTT. This chain joins TRBV20-1 and TRBJ1-1, with TRBD1 matching over 8 bases. The CDR3 loop spans 16 amino acids. Germline trimming cut 8 bases from V and 4 bases from J; bases unmatched to any gene: 18. Germline V lookup: CDR1 DFQATT, CDR2 SNEGSKA (reference sequence).

This clone was counted only a few times. Since a much larger clone is just one base distant, this may be a read error. The rearrangement joins TRBV20-1 to TRBJ1-4; a possible D gene is TRBD1 (5 bases). CDR3 length equals 11 residues. Germline values: CDR1 DFQATT, CDR2 SNEGSKA (reference sequence). V lost 8 bases to trimming and J lost 7 bases, with 11 bases between them. The CDR3 DNA is TGCAGTACTGTCGGGGGTGAAAAACTGTTTTTT. Protein product: CSTVGGEKLFF.

At least ten counts were recorded for this clone. V is TRBV20-1 and J is TRBJ2-5; either TRBD1 or TRBD2 may fit D (5 bases each). This CDR3 contains 14 residues. Germline CDR1 is DFQATT and CDR2 is SNEGSKA (reference sequence). V lost 7 bases to trimming and J lost 4 bases, with 19 bases between them. CDR3 amino acids: CSGKRGPDRETQYF. The CDR3 region has the DNA TGCAGTGGCAAAAGGGGACCCGACAGAGAGACCCAGTACTTC.

This clone was seen at least ten times. The chain combines TRBV7-2 with TRBJ2-3; D uncertain. CDR1 and CDR2 from the germline V gene are SGHTA and FQGNSA. This CDR3 comprises 15 residues. V was shortened by 5 bases and J by 4 bases, with 16 bases between the two germline ends. The CDR3 spells CASSPDPRRADTQYF. CDR3 DNA sequence: TGTGCCAGCAGCCCCGACCCGAGACGTGCAGATACGCAGTATTTT.

Ten or more counts support this clone. The V and J genes are TRBV18 and TRBJ1-5, with 7 bases fitting TRBD1. In germline, CDR1 is KGHSH, CDR2 LQKENI. V lost 4 bases to trimming and J lost 7 bases; unmatched junction nucleotides: 4. The CDR3 loop spans 13 amino acids. This CDR3 is CASSQNRGQPQHF. The CDR3 DNA reads TGTGCCAGCTCACAAAACAGGGGCCAGCCCCAGCATTTT.

This clone came up a few times. The chain joins TRBV19 to TRBJ1-1, with D unresolved. Germline V gene lookup returns CDR1 LNHDA and CDR2 SQIVND (reference sequence). This CDR3 comprises 13 residues. Trimming pared 9 bases from V and 4 bases from J, leaving 15 bases between. The CDR3 reads CASQDSVGTEAFF. CDR3 in DNA: TGTGCCAGCCAAGATAGTGTTGGCACTGAAGCTTTCTTT.

This clone was seen repeatedly, ten times or more. The rearrangement links TRBV12-3 or TRBV12-4 to TRBJ2-5; D possibly corresponds to TRBD2 (7 bases). This CDR3 spans 14 amino acids. Between the trimmed V and J ends, which lost 7 bases and 4 bases, there was a span of 16 bases. This chain's CDR3 is CASTNGGRLETQYF. Here the CDR3 DNA reads TGTGCCAGCACCAACGGGGGGCGCTTAGAGACCCAGTACTTC.

This chain uses TRBV19 with TRBJ1-1, with D perhaps matching TRBD1 (5 bases). Germline CDR1 and CDR2: LNHDA and SQIVND (reference sequence). V dropped 4 bases and J dropped 4 bases, with 13 bases sitting between them. The CDR3 runs to 14 residues. As DNA, the CDR3 is TGTGCCAGTAGTAGGGGCGGCGGGGGCACTGAAGCTTTCTTT. Translating it yields CASSRGGGGTEAFF.

Many counts were recorded for this clone. The J gene is TRBJ2-1, the V gene TRBV20-1, with 9 bases matching TRBD1. Germline assignment: CDR1 DFQATT and CDR2 SNEGSKA (reference sequence). This CDR3 is 12 amino acids long. The V and J ends lost 5 bases and 9 bases, in that order; junction bases with no gene match: 5. The CDR3 region has the DNA TGCAGTGCTGGGGGACAGGGCACTGAGCAGTTCTTC. This sequence encodes CSAGGQGTEQFF.

This clone was detected many times. The chain employs TRBV11-2 and TRBJ2-7; no reliable D call. The CDR3 is 13 amino acids. CDR1 SGHAT and CDR2 FQNNGV come from the germline V gene. V was cut by 4 bases and J by 3 bases, with 10 bases left in between. CDR3 residues: CASSSGPLYEQYF. The DNA for the CDR3 is TGTGCCAGCAGCTCCGGGCCGCTCTACGAGCAGTACTTC.

In its sample, this clone was seen many times. The chain is built from TRBV5-1 and TRBJ2-5; 7 positions match TRBD1. The V gene end was trimmed by 5 bases and the J gene end by 5 bases; junction bases not matched to a gene: 6. The CDR3 runs 13 residues. CDR1 is SGHRS and CDR2 is YFSETQ in the germline V gene. CDR3 sequence (DNA): TGCGCCAGCAGGTTCGGACAGGCCGAGACCCAGTACTTC. Its translation is CASRFGQAETQYF.

A word on this clone: A single base separates this from a much larger clone, so it may be a read error. Other DNA sequences of this sample code for an identical CDR3. The chain couples TRBV19 to TRBJ2-3; D may be TRBD2 (7 bases). This CDR3 is built from 17 residues. CDR1 and CDR2 from the germline V gene are LNHDA and SQIVND (reference sequence). CDR3 protein: CASSIDQGRAGTDTQYF. The DNA for the CDR3 is TGTGCCAGTAGTATAGATCAGGGGAGGGCCGGCACAGATACACAGTATTTT.

There are many counts of this clone. The CDR3 DNA is TGTGCCAGCAGTTACAGGGCAGGACCTCGGACTTACGAGCAGTACTTC. The encoded protein is CASSYRAGPRTYEQYF. The V and J genes are TRBV6-5 and TRBJ2-7; TRBD2 is a possible D gene (5 bases). V was shortened by 2 bases and J by 4 bases, with 18 bases between the two germline ends. CDR3 size: 16 residues. Germline CDR1 is MNHEY and CDR2 is SVGAGI.

This clone was counted between two and nine times. Being one base from a much bigger clone, this may be a read error. The DNA is left out, because the CDR3 cannot be placed on it with certainty; the CDR3 is given as TCRdb lists it. This chain connects TRBV29-1 to TRBJ1-2; the table gives TRBD1 as D, unverified against the DNA. The germline V gene encodes CDR1 SQVTM and CDR2 ANQGSEA. From its first to its last residue, the CDR3 has 12 amino acids. The CDR3 loop reads CSGWGQLYGCTF.

Ten or more counts support this clone. V usage is TRBV3-1 and J usage is TRBJ2-5; tentatively, D is TRBD1 or TRBD2 (6 bases each). The length of the CDR3 is 13 residues. CDR1 and CDR2 (germline): LGHDT, YNNKEL (reference sequence). Trimming pared 4 bases from V and 5 bases from J, leaving 11 bases between. CDR3 protein: CASSPGAAETQYF. The CDR3 DNA sequence: TGTGCCAGCAGCCCGGGGGCCGCCGAGACCCAGTACTTC.

CDR3 DNA sequence: TGCGCCAGCAGCCAAGAGCGAAGCGGGAGTTTCTCTGGGGCCAACGTCCTGACTTTC. Translated: CASSQERSGSFSGANVLTF. The V and J genes are TRBV4-1 and TRBJ2-6; 8 positions agree with TRBD2. The CDR3 runs 19 residues. Germline V CDR1 and CDR2: MGHRA, YSYEKL. Trimming at V came to 0 bases and at J to 0 bases, leaving 7 bases not matched to a gene.

Ten or more counts support this clone. This chain joins TRBV19 and TRBJ2-1; D unclear. The V end lost 1 base, the J end lost 5 bases, and 3 bases lay between the germline ends. This CDR3 spans 12 amino acids. Germline V CDR1 and CDR2: LNHDA, SQIVND (reference sequence). CDR3 coding DNA: TGTGCCAGTAGTATAGGGAACAATGAGCAGTTCTTC. Translation gives CASSIGNNEQFF. The whole variable domain, filled in from reference TRBV19 and TRBJ2-1, reads DGGITQSPKYLFRKEGQNVTLSCEQNLNHDAMYWYRQDPGQGLRLIYYSQIVNDFQKGDIAEGYSVSREKKESFPLTVTSAQKNPTAFYLCASSIGNNEQFFGPGTRLTVL.

This clone was picked up a small number of times. This chain joins TRBV5-6 and TRBJ1-2; 7 bases agree with TRBD1. V dropped 5 bases and J dropped 4; count of bases not matched to a gene: 2. Germline values: CDR1 SGHDT, CDR2 YYEEEE. The length of the CDR3 is 12 residues. CDR3 sequence (DNA): TGTGCCAGCAGGACAGGGTGCTATGGCTACACCTTC. It translates to CASRTGCYGYTF.

The V call is TRBV28, the J call TRBJ2-7; D possibly uses TRBD1 or TRBD2 (6 bases each). The V and J ends lost 1 base and 2 bases respectively, with 12 bases between them. The germline gives CDR1 MDHEN, CDR2 SYDVKM. The CDR3 runs 15 residues. The CDR3 region is CASSLFLGGPYEQYF. The CDR3 region has the DNA TGTGCCAGCAGTTTATTTTTAGGGGGGCCCTACGAGCAGTACTTC.